The next 31 T cell receptor beta chains were all read from a single sample in a study of molecular identifiers for immune sequencing clone quantification. TCRdb fed the PCR reads into MiXCR, producing one record per CDR3 protein. The table shows roughly 320,000 distinct CDR3 sequences, with around 21% occurring only once. Sequencing input: naive CD8+ T cells from blood, with Jurkat cell RNA spiked in. Specified subset: FACS-sorted CD8+CD4-CCR7+CD45RA+ naive T cells. These receptor sequences come from a human donor in good health. Some libraries in this study had Jurkat cell RNA spiked in.

Many counts were recorded for this clonotype. V usage is TRBV6-5 and J usage is TRBJ2-7; the match to TRBD1 covers 9 bases. The CDR3 length is 17 residues. Trimming removed 5 bases from V and 1 base from J; junction bases left unmatched: 12. CDR1 is MNHEY, CDR2 SVGAGI, per germline. CDR3 bases: TGTGCCAGCAGTCCGCTTCCGAGACAGGGGGTGTCCTACGAGCAGTACTTC. This encodes CASSPLPRQGVSYEQYF.

As concerns this clonotype: A clone one base away is much larger, so this may be a read error. This is likely a read error, given that the CDR3 carries no conserved phenylalanine or tryptophan at its end. The V call is TRBV7-9, the J call TRBJ2-1; D may correspond to TRBD1 or TRBD2 (5 bases each). Per germline, CDR1 SEHNR and CDR2 FQNEAQ (reference sequence). There are 15 residues in the CDR3. Trimming pared 5 bases from V and 8 bases from J, leaving 19 bases between. In nucleotides, the CDR3 is TGTGCCAGCAGCCCGTCTGGGACCTCTGGGTATGAGCAGTTCTCC. Translated: CASSPSGTSGYEQFS.

In this sample, this clonotype turned up many times. The CDR3 is CASSQDRHNDPVYF. The CDR3 bases are TGTGCCAGCAGCCAAGATCGGCACAACGATCCGGTGTATTTT. This rearrangement joins TRBV3-1 to TRBJ2-3; D is unclear. CDR1 is LGHDT and CDR2 is YNNKEL in the germline V gene (reference sequence). The V gene lost 0 bases and the J gene lost 14 bases, with 18 bases spanning the gap. CDR3 length: 14 amino acids.

This clonotype showed up many times. The chain carries TRBV9 and TRBJ2-3; D tentatively reads TRBD1 or TRBD2 (6 bases each). Germline CDR1 SGDLS, CDR2 YYNGEE. V was trimmed by 3 bases and J by 3 bases, leaving 17 bases between them. This CDR3 region has 16 residues. The CDR3, as DNA: TGTGCCAGCAGCGCTTCAGGTCGGAGGGGGACAGATACGCAGTATTTT. Its protein is CASSASGRRGTDTQYF.

About this clonotype: A much larger clone is a single base away; this may be a read error. The rearrangement joins TRBV6-2 or TRBV6-3 to TRBJ2-3, with D perhaps matching TRBD1 (6 bases). CDR3 length equals 15 residues. V was clipped by 4 bases and J by 1 base, with 12 bases between them. In germline, CDR1 is MNHEY, CDR2 SVGEGT. CDR3 nucleotides: TGTGCCAGCAGTTGGACAGCGCATGGCACAGATACGCAGTATTTT. Protein product: CASSWTAHGTDTQYF.

V gene TRBV27 combines with J gene TRBJ2-7; perhaps TRBD2 as D (6 bases). The CDR3 sequence is 14 residues long. Trimming cost V 3 bases and J 4 bases, with 13 bases left between them. CDR1 is MNHEY, CDR2 SMNVEV, per germline (reference sequence). The CDR3 DNA follows: TGTGCCAGCAGTTTTGCGGGGAGAGGGTACGAGCAGTACTTC. Residues: CASSFAGRGYEQYF.

This clonotype was seen ten or more times. V usage is TRBV9 and J usage is TRBJ1-1; no clear D. V was trimmed by 0 bases and J by 0 bases, leaving 9 bases between them. In germline, CDR1 is SGDLS, CDR2 YYNGEE. The CDR3 consists of 15 residues. The CDR3 loop reads CASSVVGNLNTEAFF. The CDR3 DNA reads as TGTGCCAGCAGCGTAGTTGGAAACCTGAACACTGAAGCTTTCTTT.

A word on this clonotype: One base away lies a much larger clone, so this may be a sequencing read error. The V gene is TRBV9, the J gene TRBJ1-2; D remains ambiguous. This CDR3 has 14 residues. In germline, CDR1 is SGDLS, CDR2 YYNGEE. V was pared by 1 base and J by 4 bases, with 11 bases between. CDR3 in DNA: TGTGCCAGCAGCGTAAGTTCGGCTAGCTATGGCTACACCTTC. Protein sequence: CASSVSSASYGYTF.

This clonotype was counted at least ten times. The chain has TRBV7-9 and TRBJ2-3, with no clear D. The CDR3 consists of 14 residues. V was pared by 4 bases and J by 0 bases, with 8 bases between. CDR1 and CDR2 from the germline V gene are SEHNR and FQNEAQ (reference sequence). The CDR3 sequence is CASSSRTSTDTQYF. The CDR3 nucleotides are TGTGCCAGCAGCTCAAGGACCAGCACAGATACGCAGTATTTT.

As concerns this clonotype: A much larger clone is a single base away; this may be a read error. This chain joins TRBV12-3 or TRBV12-4 and TRBJ2-3, with 11 bases matching TRBD1. The end of the DNA is better explained by TRBJ1-5, so the J call may be wrong. The CDR3 has 15 amino acids. CDR3 protein: CASSTSGTGGHTQHF. CDR3 coding DNA: TGTGCCAGCAGTACCTCCGGGACAGGGGGTCATACGCAGCATTTT.

This clonotype came up many times. In nucleotides, the CDR3 is TGCAGCGTTGAGACGGCAGGCTCTGGAAACACCATATATTTT. Its protein product is CSVETAGSGNTIYF. The chain has TRBV29-1 and TRBJ1-3; D gene uncertain. V lost 3 bases to trimming and J lost 0 bases, with 9 bases between them. Germline V gene data show CDR1 as SQVTM and CDR2 as ANQGSEA. There are 14 residues in the CDR3.

The chain joins TRBV20-1 to TRBJ2-6; D may be TRBD1 (6 bases). The germline gives CDR1 DFQATT, CDR2 SNEGSKA (reference sequence). V was trimmed by 3 bases and J by 0 bases, leaving 21 bases between them. The CDR3 is made up of 19 amino acids. CDR3 nucleotides: TGCAGTGCTAGGGAGGAGGACAGCGAACACCTCTCTGGGGCCAACGTCCTGACTTTC. Translated, it gives CSAREEDSEHLSGANVLTF.

This clonotype has a count of ten or more. This rearrangement joins TRBV28 to TRBJ1-5; D is undetermined. CDR1 is MDHEN and CDR2 is SYDVKM in the germline V gene. Trimming removed 3 bases at V and 9 bases at J, with 6 bases between. The CDR3 consists of 11 residues. DNA for the CDR3: TGTGCCAGCAGTTTTCCGGGGCCCCAGCATTTT. Encoded protein: CASSFPGPQHF.

In this sample, this clonotype turned up many times. The V call is TRBV6-5, the J call TRBJ2-1; 8 bases fit TRBD2. The CDR3 has 12 residues. Germline V gene data show CDR1 as MNHEY and CDR2 as SVGAGI. The CDR3 DNA follows: TGTGCTAAACGGGGGGGTGGTGTTGAGCAGTTCTTC. Its translation is CAKRGGGVEQFF.

This clonotype showed up many times. The rearrangement links TRBV4-1 to TRBJ1-1; 7 bases match TRBD1. Germline trimming cut 0 bases from V and 2 bases from J; bases unmatched to any gene: 3. The length of the CDR3 is 15 residues. The germline gives CDR1 MGHRA, CDR2 YSYEKL. Here the CDR3 DNA reads TGCGCCAGCAGCCAAGAGACAGGGTATAACACTGAAGCTTTCTTT. It codes for CASSQETGYNTEAFF.

This clonotype was found a few times. The V call is TRBV24-1, the J call TRBJ2-3; TRBD2 matches 8 bases. The germline CDR1 and CDR2 sequences are KGHDR and SFDVKD. Trimming at V came to 3 bases and at J to 6 bases, leaving 4 bases not matched to a gene. The CDR3 consists of 14 residues. CDR3 loop: CATSDPGLDDTQYF. CDR3 nucleotides: TGTGCCACCAGTGATCCGGGACTAGATGATACGCAGTATTTT.

This clonotype was counted ten times or more. The chain combines TRBV7-9 with TRBJ2-5; TRBD2 is a possible D gene (5 bases). The V gene lost 5 bases and the J gene lost 2 bases, with 12 bases spanning the gap. Germline V CDR1 and CDR2: SEHNR, FQNEAQ (reference sequence). CDR3 length equals 14 residues. The CDR3 is CASSHSGLQETQYF. CDR3 nucleotides: TGTGCCAGCAGCCACTCCGGACTTCAAGAGACCCAGTACTTC.

This clonotype was counted at least ten times. DNA for the CDR3: TGCGCCAGCAGCCCTAACTACAGGGAGGGGGACGAGCAGTACTTC. It codes for CASSPNYREGDEQYF. This sequence joins TRBV4-3 and TRBJ2-7; D perhaps matches TRBD2 (7 bases). Germline V gene lookup returns CDR1 LGHNA and CDR2 YSLEER. The V end was cut by 4 bases, the J end by 5 bases, with 18 bases between. The CDR3 consists of 15 residues.

The rearrangement joins TRBV12-3 or TRBV12-4 to TRBJ1-2; TRBD1 aligns across 7 bases. Trimming cost V 6 bases and J 3 bases; bases outside gene matches: 7. This CDR3 is built from 14 residues. The CDR3 region is CASRNWDSYYGYTF. CDR3 in DNA: TGTGCCAGCAGAAATTGGGACAGTTACTATGGCTACACCTTC.

Details on this clonotype: This sequence may be a read error, since a much larger clone differs from it by one base. The genes are TRBV11-2 and TRBJ2-5, with 8 positions matching TRBD2. This CDR3 has 14 residues. The germline CDR1 and CDR2 sequences are SGHAT and FQNNGV. CDR3: CASGQAGVQETQCF. The CDR3 DNA reads TGTGCCAGCGGCCAAGCGGGGGTCCAAGAGACCCAGTGCTTC.

The table lists this clonotype with many counts. This chain uses TRBV6-5 with TRBJ1-4; 10 nucleotides align to TRBD1. V lost 7 bases, J lost 7 bases, and 3 bases stayed unmatched. Germline CDR1 and CDR2: MNHEY and SVGAGI. The CDR3 covers 13 residues. CDR3 in DNA: TGTGCCAGCACCCGGGACAGGGGTGAAAAACTGTTTTTT. It specifies CASTRDRGEKLFF.

This chain uses TRBV5-6 with TRBJ2-1; maybe TRBD2 (6 bases). This CDR3 comprises 18 residues. Germline V lookup: CDR1 SGHDT, CDR2 YYEEEE. The V end was cut by 0 bases, the J end by 6 bases, with 22 bases between. In DNA, the CDR3 is TGTGCCAGCAGCTTGGTCGGGGGAGGACCCTACATCCCCAATGAGCAGTTCTTC. It is translated as CASSLVGGGPYIPNEQFF.

This clonotype was recorded many times. CDR3 in amino acids: CASSFTNTGELFF. The DNA for the CDR3 is TGTGCCAGCAGTTTTACCAACACCGGGGAGCTGTTTTTT. The gene calls are TRBV27 and TRBJ2-2; D is undetermined. V was shortened by 3 bases and J by 2 bases, with 4 bases between the two germline ends. The length of the CDR3 is 13 residues. Looked up from germline, CDR1 is MNHEY and CDR2 is SMNVEV (reference sequence).

This clonotype was counted at least ten times. The chain joins TRBV11-2 to TRBJ2-1; D call uncertain. The V end was cut by 10 bases, the J end by 2 bases, with 9 bases between. Germline V gives CDR1 SGHAT, CDR2 FQNNGV. The CDR3 covers 12 residues. CDR3 loop: CATSPPYNEQFF. The CDR3 coding sequence is TGTGCCACATCTCCCCCCTACAATGAGCAGTTCTTC.

The rearrangement links TRBV4-1 to TRBJ2-5; D not resolved. The germline V gene has CDR1 MGHRA and CDR2 YSYEKL. V shed 3 bases and J shed 5 bases, with 10 bases lying between them. The CDR3 has 13 residues. DNA for the CDR3: TGCGCCAGCAGCCAGGCTAGTTCGGAGACCCAGTACTTC. It yields the protein CASSQASSETQYF.

Many counts were recorded for this clonotype. CDR3 in DNA: TGTGCCAGCAGCTGGGGACAGGGGCTTGAAGAGCAGTACTTC. It codes for CASSWGQGLEEQYF. This chain connects TRBV5-6 to TRBJ2-7; 10 positions agree with TRBD1. This CDR3 comprises 14 residues. V lost 3 bases to trimming and J lost 7 bases; unmatched junction nucleotides: 7. The germline gives CDR1 SGHDT, CDR2 YYEEEE.

The chain carries TRBV12-3 or TRBV12-4 and TRBJ2-1; D may be TRBD2 (6 bases). The CDR3 is made up of 13 amino acids. Trimming pared 5 bases from V and 7 bases from J, leaving 12 bases between. CDR3 sequence (DNA): TGTGCCAGCAGTCGGACACGGGAGAATGAGCAGTTCTTC. Amino acids: CASSRTRENEQFF.

This clonotype was seen ten or more times. This rearrangement joins TRBV6-2 or TRBV6-3 to TRBJ1-1; tentatively, D is TRBD1 (5 bases). CDR3 length equals 13 residues. The V gene's germline CDR1 is MNHEY and CDR2 SVGEGT. V gave up 5 bases and J gave up 5 bases, with 12 bases separating them. In DNA, the CDR3 is TGTGCCAGCAGTCCCGGGGGTTGGACTGAAGCTTTCTTT. As protein: CASSPGGWTEAFF.

The V call is TRBV7-9, the J call TRBJ2-1, with 14 bases fitting TRBD2. The CDR3 runs to 18 residues. From germline, CDR1 is SEHNR and CDR2 FQNEAQ (reference sequence). V shed 3 bases and J 6 bases; nucleotides not matched to a gene: 10. CDR3 sequence: CASSLTSGRAGGGNEQFF. CDR3 nucleotide sequence: TGTGCCAGCAGCTTGACTAGCGGGAGGGCCGGGGGGGGCAATGAGCAGTTCTTC.

This clonotype appeared many times. The chain carries TRBV12-3 or TRBV12-4 and TRBJ1-1; weak D call: TRBD1 (5 bases). V dropped 3 bases and J dropped 0 bases, with 11 bases sitting between them. CDR3 length: 15 amino acids. The CDR3 loop is CASSFRDGLNTEAFF. CDR3 DNA sequence: TGTGCCAGCAGTTTCAGGGATGGATTGAACACTGAAGCTTTCTTT.

This clonotype has at least ten counts. The chain is built from TRBV7-2 and TRBJ2-2; TRBD2 aligns across 9 bases. V shed 5 bases and J 4 bases; nucleotides not matched to a gene: 17. The CDR3 length is 19 residues. Germline lookup yields CDR1 SGHTA and CDR2 FQGNSA. The CDR3 is CASSLPSGVQQPSTGELFF. The CDR3 DNA reads TGTGCCAGCAGCCTACCTAGCGGGGTCCAACAACCCAGCACCGGGGAGCTGTTTTTT.